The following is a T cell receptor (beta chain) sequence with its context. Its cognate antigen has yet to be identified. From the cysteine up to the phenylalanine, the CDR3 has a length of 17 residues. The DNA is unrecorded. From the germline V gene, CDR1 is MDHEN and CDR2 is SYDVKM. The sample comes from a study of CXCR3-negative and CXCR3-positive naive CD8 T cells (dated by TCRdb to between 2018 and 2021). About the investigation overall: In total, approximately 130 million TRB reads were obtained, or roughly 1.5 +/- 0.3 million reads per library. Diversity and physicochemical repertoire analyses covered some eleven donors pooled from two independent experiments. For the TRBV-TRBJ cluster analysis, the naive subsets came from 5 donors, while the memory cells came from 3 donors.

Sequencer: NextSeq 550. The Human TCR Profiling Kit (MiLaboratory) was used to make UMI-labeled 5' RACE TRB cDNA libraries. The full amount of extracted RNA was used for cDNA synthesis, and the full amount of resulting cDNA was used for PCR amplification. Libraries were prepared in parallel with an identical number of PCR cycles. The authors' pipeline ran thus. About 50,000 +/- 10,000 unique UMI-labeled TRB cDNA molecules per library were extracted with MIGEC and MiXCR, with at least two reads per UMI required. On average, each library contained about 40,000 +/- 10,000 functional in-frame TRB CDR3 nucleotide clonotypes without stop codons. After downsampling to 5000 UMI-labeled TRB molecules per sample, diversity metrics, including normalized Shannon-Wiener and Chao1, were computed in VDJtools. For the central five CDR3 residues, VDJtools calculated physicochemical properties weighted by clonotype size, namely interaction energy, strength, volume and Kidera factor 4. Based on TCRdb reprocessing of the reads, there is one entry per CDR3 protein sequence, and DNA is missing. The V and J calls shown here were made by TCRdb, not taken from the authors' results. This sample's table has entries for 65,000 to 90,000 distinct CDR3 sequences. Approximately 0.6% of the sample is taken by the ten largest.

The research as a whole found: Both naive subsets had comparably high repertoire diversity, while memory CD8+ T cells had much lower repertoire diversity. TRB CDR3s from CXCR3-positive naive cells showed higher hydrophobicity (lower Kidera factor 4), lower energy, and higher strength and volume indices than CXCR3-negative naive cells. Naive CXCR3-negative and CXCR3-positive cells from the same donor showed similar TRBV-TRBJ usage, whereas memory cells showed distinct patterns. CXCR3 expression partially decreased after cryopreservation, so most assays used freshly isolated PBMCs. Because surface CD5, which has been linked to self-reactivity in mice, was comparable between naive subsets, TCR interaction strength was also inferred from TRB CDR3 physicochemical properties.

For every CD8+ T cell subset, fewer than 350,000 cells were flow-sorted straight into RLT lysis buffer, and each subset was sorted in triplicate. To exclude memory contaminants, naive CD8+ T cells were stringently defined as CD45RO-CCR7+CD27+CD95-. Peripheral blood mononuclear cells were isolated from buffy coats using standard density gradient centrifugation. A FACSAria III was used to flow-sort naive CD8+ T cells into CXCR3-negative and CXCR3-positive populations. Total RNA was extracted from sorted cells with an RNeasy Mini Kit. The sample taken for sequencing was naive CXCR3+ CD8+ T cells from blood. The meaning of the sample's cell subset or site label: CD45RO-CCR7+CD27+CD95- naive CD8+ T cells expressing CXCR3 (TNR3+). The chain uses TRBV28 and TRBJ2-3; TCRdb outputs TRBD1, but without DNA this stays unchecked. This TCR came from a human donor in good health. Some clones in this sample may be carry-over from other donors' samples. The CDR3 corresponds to CAGSLWGGREGTDTQYF.